This paragraph covers one T cell receptor (beta chain) sequence. This record belongs to a study of regulatory T cells in long-lasting Graves disease. The J segment lost 2 bases and the V segment lost 3 bases, leaving 7 bases of the junction unmatched. Germline CDR1 MNHEY, CDR2 SMNVEV (reference sequence). This CDR3 contains 17 residues. Building of the TCR beta libraries involved iRepertoire HTBI primers and Arm-PCR of CDR3 regions. TCRdb redid the calling of the multiplex PCR reads with MiXCR, one entry per CDR3 protein. The sample has a few hundred thousand distinct CDR3 sequences, around 15% seen once. Described time point: newly diagnosed GD, antithyroid drugs for less than 3 months. RNA from PBMCs was the source of the TCR library. Separately, the same data were catalogued under a study of T cells in Graves' hyperthyroidism and ophthalmopathy. That work contributes: Clonotypes that were expanded in thyroid above 0.001 mostly appeared in blood too.

This sequence originates from a man aged 35 to 55 with Graves disease. The source material was peripheral blood mononuclear cells (PBMCs), sampled at new diagnosis, from a patient treated with antithyroid drugs. This sequence joins TRBV27 and TRBJ2-3; 11 nucleotides line up with TRBD2. For the CDR3, the DNA is TGTGCCAGCAGTTTCCGCCGACTAGCGGGGAACACAGATACGCAGTATTTT. Amino acids: CASSFRRLAGNTDTQYF.